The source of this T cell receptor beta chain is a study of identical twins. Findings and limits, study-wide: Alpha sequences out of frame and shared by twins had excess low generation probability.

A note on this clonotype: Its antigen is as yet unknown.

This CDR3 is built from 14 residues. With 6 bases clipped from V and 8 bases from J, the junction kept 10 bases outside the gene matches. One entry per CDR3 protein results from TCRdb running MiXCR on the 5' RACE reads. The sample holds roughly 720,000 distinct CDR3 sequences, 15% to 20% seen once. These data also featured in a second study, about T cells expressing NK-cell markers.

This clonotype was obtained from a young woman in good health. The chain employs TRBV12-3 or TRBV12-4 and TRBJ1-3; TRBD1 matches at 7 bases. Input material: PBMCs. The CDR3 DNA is TGTGCCAGCAGACGCGACAGGGCCGCGGACACCATATATTTT. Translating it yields CASRRDRAADTIYF.